The following is a TCR beta chain sequence with its context. This record comes from a study of blood T cells in healthy people across ages. CDR1 is LGHDT, CDR2 YNNKEL, per germline (reference sequence). The CDR3 runs 14 residues. The junction had 4 bases not matched to a gene; V was cut back by 4 bases and J by 6 bases. Combining a sample-barcoded 5' primer with a J-beta primer mix, a second PCR ran for roughly 6 to 12 cycles. Each TCR beta cDNA got a 12-nucleotide random molecular identifier. Each CDR3 protein gets one entry after TCRdb re-called the 5' RACE reads with MiXCR. The sample comprises 1.5 million to 2 million distinct CDR3 sequences, roughly 27% of which are singletons, and approximately 7.7% rests with the top ten.

The sequence was obtained from a woman aged 30 to 39 in good health. The V gene is TRBV3-1, the J gene TRBJ2-3; 10 bases fit TRBD2. The sequenced sample consisted of blood. The CDR3 spells CASSLSGRGDTQYF. The DNA of the CDR3 is TGTGCCAGCAGCCTCAGCGGGAGGGGTGATACGCAGTATTTT.